This TCR beta chain is from a study of cytomegalovirus exposure and HLA in healthy donors. General observations from the study: In vitro, a few CMV-associated chains proved specific for CMV antigens. A classifier reportedly called cytomegalovirus status with high sensitivity and specificity.

It was with 60 Vbeta and 13 Jbeta primers that the PCR ran. TCRdb keeps only in-frame clones here, not all; method: immunoSEQ multiplex PCR. The table shows 130,000 to 150,000 clones, with more than 75% occurring only once. Trimming removed 6 bases at V and 3 bases at J, with 12 bases between. Germline V gives CDR1 LNHDA, CDR2 SQIVND (reference sequence). The CDR3 loop spans 14 amino acids. This clone was counted a few times. Its antigen is as yet unknown. Sequences were obtained from PBMCs. The source is a female donor in good health and CMV-seronegative. The V gene is TRBV19, the J gene TRBJ1-5; D is ambiguous. CDR3: CASSQAGFNQPQHF. The CDR3 nucleotides read TGTGCCAGTAGCCAAGCGGGGTTCAATCAGCCCCAGCATTTT.